This entry lists 11 T cell receptor beta chains sequenced from one sample in a study of T cell responses to AZD1222 COVID-19 vaccine. The data were produced by immunoSEQ multiplex PCR, yet TCRdb's version contains in-frame clones alone and is incomplete. The top ten hold about 3.2% of the sample, which has about 140,000 clones, roughly 90% seen once. The source was peripheral blood, collected on day 0 of AZD1222 vaccination. The receptors were gathered from an adult in good health.

V gene TRBV3-1 (or the pseudogene TRBV3-2) combines with J gene TRBJ2-1; 9 positions agree with TRBD2. The CDR3 has 15 amino acids. The V gene end was trimmed by 4 bases and the J gene end by 7 bases; junction bases not matched to a gene: 8. Germline CDR1 and CDR2: LGHDT and YNNKEL (reference sequence). This CDR3 reads CASSPLAGVKNEQFF. CDR3 nucleotide sequence: TGTGCCAGCAGCCCTTTAGCGGGAGTGAAGAATGAGCAGTTCTTC.

J is TRBJ1-3 and V is TRBV28; tentatively, D is TRBD1 (6 bases). The CDR3 spans 13 residues. Looked up from germline, CDR1 is MDHEN and CDR2 is SYDVKM. Trimming removed 5 bases at V and 4 bases at J, with 9 bases between. The CDR3 loop reads CASSRDTGNTIYF. For the CDR3, the DNA is TGTGCCAGCAGTCGGGACACCGGAAACACCATATATTTT. Full variable domain (outside the CDR3, taken from reference TRBV28 and TRBJ1-3): DVKVTQSSRYLVKRTGEKVFLECVQDMDHENMFWYRQDPGLGLRLIYFSYDVKMKEKGDIPEGYSVSREKKERFSLILESASTNQTSMYLCASSRDTGNTIYFGEGSWLTVV.

This sequence joins TRBV9 and TRBJ2-6, with no clear D. Germline V lookup: CDR1 SGDLS, CDR2 YYNGEE. The length of the CDR3 is 15 residues. The V and J ends lost 4 bases and 0 bases respectively, with 8 bases between them. CDR3 nucleotides: TGTGCCAGCAGCCCACCAAGCTCTGGGGCCAACGTCCTGACTTTC. It specifies CASSPPSSGANVLTF.

This rearrangement joins TRBV24-1 to TRBJ2-3, with D unclear. With 0 bases removed from V and 1 base from J, the gap between germline ends came to 13 bases. The CDR3 loop spans 17 amino acids. The germline gives CDR1 KGHDR, CDR2 SFDVKD. The CDR3 sequence: CATSDLYLGSGTDTQYF. The CDR3 nucleotides read TGTGCCACCAGTGATTTGTACCTGGGAAGTGGCACAGATACGCAGTATTTT.

V usage is TRBV6-2 or TRBV6-3 and J usage is TRBJ1-4, with D possibly being TRBD1 (5 bases). Germline CDR1 is MNHEY and CDR2 is SVGEGT. V lost 6 bases and J 5 bases, leaving 7 bases between the germline ends. The CDR3 spans 12 residues. This chain's CDR3 is CASSRGNEKLFF. CDR3 in DNA: TGTGCCAGCAGCCGGGGGAATGAAAAACTGTTTTTT.

The rearrangement joins TRBV5-6 to TRBJ2-1, with D possibly matching TRBD2 (6 bases). The CDR3 runs 14 residues. Germline CDR1 is SGHDT and CDR2 is YYEEEE. V gave up 5 bases and J gave up 0 bases, with 9 bases separating them. CDR3 residues: CASSSGRSYNEQFF. The DNA for the CDR3 is TGTGCCAGCAGTAGCGGCCGCTCCTACAATGAGCAGTTCTTC.

The rearrangement uses TRBV4-2 and TRBJ2-5, with TRBD2 identical over 13 bases. The CDR3 contains 18 residues. Trimming removed 1 base from V and 1 base from J; junction bases left unmatched: 6. Germline V gives CDR1 LGHNA, CDR2 YNFKEQ. The CDR3 sequence is CASSQGTSGRGLQETQYF. The CDR3 DNA sequence: TGTGCCAGCAGCCAAGGTACTAGCGGGAGGGGCCTCCAAGAGACCCAGTACTTC.

In regard to this clone: The sample has other DNA sequences that encode this CDR3 too. This chain links TRBV12-3 or TRBV12-4 with TRBJ2-1; D may be TRBD2 (5 bases). Trimming stripped 3 bases from V and 7 bases from J, with 7 bases between. CDR3 length: 12 residues. The CDR3 sequence: CASSFSGNEQFF. The CDR3 nucleotides read TGTGCCAGCAGTTTCTCGGGAAATGAGCAGTTCTTC.

Written as DNA, the CDR3 is TGTGCCACCAGCAGAGATCGGGGGGAGGTTGAGACCCAGTACTTC. Its protein product is CATSRDRGEVETQYF. The chain uses TRBV15 and TRBJ2-5; the match to TRBD2 covers 7 bases. Looked up from germline, CDR1 is LNHNV and CDR2 is YYDKDF (reference sequence). J was trimmed by 5 bases and V by 0 bases; bases with no gene match: 6. CDR3 size: 15 residues.

This sequence joins TRBV5-5 and TRBJ2-3; a weak D match, TRBD2 (5 bases). Germline CDR1 is SGHKS and CDR2 is YYEKEE (reference sequence). The CDR3 sequence is 13 residues long. Trimming stripped 6 bases from V and 3 bases from J, with 11 bases between. DNA for the CDR3: TGTGCCAGCAACCTAGGAGGAACAGATACGCAGTATTTT. It codes for CASNLGGTDTQYF.

The J gene is TRBJ2-1, the V gene TRBV1; the D segment call TRBD2 is taken from the table without a DNA check. TRBV1 is an annotated pseudogene. CDR3 length equals 20 residues. The CDR3 nucleotides read TGCACCAGCAGCCAAGAAGCCGGACTAGCGGGAGTTAGGCGATACAATGAGCAGTTCTTC. Translated, it gives CTSSQEAGLAGVRRYNEQFF.